This T cell receptor beta chain originates from a study of blood T cell repertoires in COVID-19. Looking at the study overall: The United States, Italy and Spain were the sources of the acute and convalescent COVID-19 samples. PBMCs, B-cell-depleted T cells, or T cells were the source of the cDNA or gDNA that made up the material.

Per the original methods: Reference gene primer amplification in the assay estimated nucleated cell counts. Some clones are missing from TCRdb's copy, which holds only in-frame ones; the method was immunoSEQ multiplex PCR. V and J calls and clone size are as listed in that table; D and trimming were resolved from the DNA. The data show a few hundred thousand clones, with more than 65% seen just once and 0.85% to 1.3% held by the top ten. The CDR3 loop spans 15 amino acids. J was trimmed by 10 bases and V by 1 base; bases with no gene match: 10. The germline CDR1 and CDR2 sequences are MNHNS and SASEGT.

Sequencing was performed on peripheral blood. This chain connects TRBV6-1 to TRBJ2-1; 7 bases are a match to TRBD2. This receptor was obtained from a human donor with acute or convalescent COVID-19. The donor label of this sample is uncertain. As DNA, the CDR3 is TGTGCCAGCAGTGAAGTCGGGGGGTCAAGATTCGAGCAGTTCTTC. Encoded protein: CASSEVGGSRFEQFF.